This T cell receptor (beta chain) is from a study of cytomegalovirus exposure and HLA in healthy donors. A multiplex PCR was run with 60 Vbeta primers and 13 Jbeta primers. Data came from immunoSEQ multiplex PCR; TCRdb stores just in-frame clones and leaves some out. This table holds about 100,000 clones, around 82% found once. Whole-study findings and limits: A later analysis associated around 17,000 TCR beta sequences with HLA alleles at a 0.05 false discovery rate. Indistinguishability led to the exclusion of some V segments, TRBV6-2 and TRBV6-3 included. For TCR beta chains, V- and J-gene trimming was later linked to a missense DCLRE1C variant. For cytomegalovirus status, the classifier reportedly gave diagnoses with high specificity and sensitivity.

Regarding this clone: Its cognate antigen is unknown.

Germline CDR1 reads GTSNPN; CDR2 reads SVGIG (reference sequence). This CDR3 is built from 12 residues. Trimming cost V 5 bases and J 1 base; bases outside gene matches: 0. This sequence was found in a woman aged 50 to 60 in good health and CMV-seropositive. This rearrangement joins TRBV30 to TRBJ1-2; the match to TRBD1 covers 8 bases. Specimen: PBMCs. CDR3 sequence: CAWGQGNYGYTF. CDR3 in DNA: TGTGCCTGGGGACAGGGTAACTATGGCTACACCTTC.